This TCR beta chain was documented in a study of blood T cell repertoires in COVID-19. Sequencing used immunoSEQ multiplex PCR; TCRdb keeps in-frame clones, though not all of them. In the table there are some 76,000 clones, roughly 80% of which are singletons. Germline V gene lookup returns CDR1 KGHSH and CDR2 LQKENI. Trimming took off 3 bases at V and 5 bases at J, with 10 bases between the two ends. The length of the CDR3 is 13 residues. Ten or more counts support this clone. This sequence joins TRBV18 and TRBJ1-2, with D unclear. The TCR was taken from a woman aged 60-75 years with acute or convalescent COVID-19. The material sequenced was peripheral blood. The CDR3: CASSPTPEYGYTF. The CDR3 DNA reads as TGTGCCAGCTCACCGACTCCAGAATATGGCTACACCTTC. The full variable domain, in which reference TRBV18 and TRBJ1-2 provide the parts outside the CDR3, is NAGVMQNPRHLVRRRGQEARLRCSPMKGHSHVYWYRQLPEEGLKFMVYLQKENIIDESGMPKERFSAEFPKEGPSILRIQQVVRGDSAAYFCASSPTPEYGYTFGSGTRLTVV.